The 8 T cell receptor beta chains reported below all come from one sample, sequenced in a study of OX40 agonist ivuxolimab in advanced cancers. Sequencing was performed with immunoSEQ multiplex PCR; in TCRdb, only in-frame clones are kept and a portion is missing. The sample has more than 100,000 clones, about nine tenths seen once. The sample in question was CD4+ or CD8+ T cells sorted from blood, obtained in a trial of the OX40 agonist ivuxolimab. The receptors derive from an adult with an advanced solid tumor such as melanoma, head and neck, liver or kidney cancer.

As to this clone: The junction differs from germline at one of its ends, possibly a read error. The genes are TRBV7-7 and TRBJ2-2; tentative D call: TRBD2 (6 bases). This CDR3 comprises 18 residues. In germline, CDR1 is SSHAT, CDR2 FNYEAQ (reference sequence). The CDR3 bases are TGTGCTAGCAGCTTAGATACTAGCAGCCGCTCGAACACCGGGGAGCTGTTTTTT. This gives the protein CASSLDTSSRSNTGELFF. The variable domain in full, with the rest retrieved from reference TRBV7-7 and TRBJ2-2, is GAGVSQSPRYKVTKRGQDVTLRCDPISSHATLYWYQQALGQGPEFLTYFNYEAQPDKSGLPSDRFSAERPEGSISTLTIQRTEQRDSAMYRCASSLDTSSRSNTGELFFGEGSRLTVL.

CDR3 residues: CASSPAGTGGYTGELFF. CDR3 bases: TGTGCCAGCTCCCCCGCCGGGACAGGGGGTTATACCGGGGAGCTGTTTTTT. This chain joins TRBV18 and TRBJ2-2, with 11 bases identical to TRBD1. Germline CDR1 and CDR2: KGHSH and LQKENI. The CDR3 is made up of 17 amino acids. Losses at the gene ends were 6 bases for V and 5 bases for J; bases not matched to a gene: 11.

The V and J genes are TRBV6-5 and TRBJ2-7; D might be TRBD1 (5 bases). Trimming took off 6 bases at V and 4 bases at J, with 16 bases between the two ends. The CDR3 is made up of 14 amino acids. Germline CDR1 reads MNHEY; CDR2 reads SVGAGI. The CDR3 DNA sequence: TGTGCCAGCAGGGCTTGGGCAGGGAATTACGAGCAGTACTTC. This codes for CASRAWAGNYEQYF.

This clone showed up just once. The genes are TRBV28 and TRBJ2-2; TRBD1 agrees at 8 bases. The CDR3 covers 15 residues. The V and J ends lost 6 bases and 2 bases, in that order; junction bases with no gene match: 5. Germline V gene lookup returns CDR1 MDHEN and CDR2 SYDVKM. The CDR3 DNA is TGTGCCAGCAGGCCGGGACAGGCAAACACCGGGGAGCTGTTTTTT. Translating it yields CASRPGQANTGELFF.

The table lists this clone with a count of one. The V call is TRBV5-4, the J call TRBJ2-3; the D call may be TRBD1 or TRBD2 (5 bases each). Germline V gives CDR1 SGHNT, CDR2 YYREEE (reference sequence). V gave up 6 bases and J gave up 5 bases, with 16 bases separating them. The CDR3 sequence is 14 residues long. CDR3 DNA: TGTGCCAGCAACTCCAGGGTCCGGGGAGATACGCAGTATTTT. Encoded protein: CASNSRVRGDTQYF.

In nucleotides, the CDR3 is TGTGCCAGCTCCCCCGGGACTAGCGGGACCTCCGAGCAGTACTTC. Encoded protein: CASSPGTSGTSEQYF. This chain uses TRBV6-1 with TRBJ2-7, with 13 bases lining up with TRBD2. V lost 8 bases, J lost 6 bases, and 10 bases stayed unmatched. The length of the CDR3 is 15 residues. Germline V gene lookup returns CDR1 MNHNS and CDR2 SASEGT.

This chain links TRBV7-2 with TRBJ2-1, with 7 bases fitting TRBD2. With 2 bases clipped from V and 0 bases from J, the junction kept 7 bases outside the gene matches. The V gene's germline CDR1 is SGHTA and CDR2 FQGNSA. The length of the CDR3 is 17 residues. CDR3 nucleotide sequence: TGTGCCAGCAGCTTAATCGCGGGAGCGAGCTCCTACAATGAGCAGTTCTTC. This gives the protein CASSLIAGASSYNEQFF.

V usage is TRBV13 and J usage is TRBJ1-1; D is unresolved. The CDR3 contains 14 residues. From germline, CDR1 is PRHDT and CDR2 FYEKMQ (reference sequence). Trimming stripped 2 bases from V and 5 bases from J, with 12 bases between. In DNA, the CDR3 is TGTGCCAGCAGCTTAAGCGGTAGTCGGACTGAAGCTTTCTTT. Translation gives CASSLSGSRTEAFF.